Listed here is a single TCR beta chain. The junction departs from germline at one end; a sequencing error may be responsible. These data come from a study of identical twins. Germline CDR1 and CDR2: SGHAT and FQNNGV. This CDR3 spans 15 amino acids. TCRdb independently ran MiXCR on the 5' RACE reads; one entry per CDR3 protein. Counted here are 1.5 million or so distinct CDR3 sequences, 25% to 35% occurring once; the ten biggest clones make up about 0.3%. Sequenced sample: cord blood. The sequence derives from a newborn girl in good health. The chain uses TRBV11-2 and TRBJ1-1, with a possible D match to TRBD1 (6 bases). The CDR3, as DNA: TGTGCCAACAGCCTCAGACAGGTCAGGAACACCGAAGCTTTCTTT. It translates to CANSLRQVRNTEAFF.